This TCR beta chain comes out of a study of cytomegalovirus exposure and HLA in healthy donors. Study observations and caveats: Analysis was performed later, and it showed HLA-associated TCR beta chains to be more clonally expanded than equally common others.

Both 60 Vbeta primers and 13 Jbeta primers went into the PCR. Libraries were prepared by immunoSEQ multiplex PCR; TCRdb keeps only in-frame clonotypes and omits some of them. The table shows 100,000 to 120,000 clones, with more than 65% occurring only once. CDR3 length: 15 residues. The germline V gene encodes CDR1 SGHVS and CDR2 FQNEAQ. V dropped 2 bases and J dropped 4 bases, with 12 bases sitting between them. This clone was counted between two and nine times. Its antigen remains unidentified. What was sequenced was PBMCs. The chain is built from TRBV7-8 and TRBJ2-1, with no clear D. This receptor was identified in a young man in good health and CMV-seropositive. In nucleotides, the CDR3 is TGTGCCAGCAGCTTACCGGATCTAGAATACAATGAGCAGTTCTTC. Encoded protein: CASSLPDLEYNEQFF.